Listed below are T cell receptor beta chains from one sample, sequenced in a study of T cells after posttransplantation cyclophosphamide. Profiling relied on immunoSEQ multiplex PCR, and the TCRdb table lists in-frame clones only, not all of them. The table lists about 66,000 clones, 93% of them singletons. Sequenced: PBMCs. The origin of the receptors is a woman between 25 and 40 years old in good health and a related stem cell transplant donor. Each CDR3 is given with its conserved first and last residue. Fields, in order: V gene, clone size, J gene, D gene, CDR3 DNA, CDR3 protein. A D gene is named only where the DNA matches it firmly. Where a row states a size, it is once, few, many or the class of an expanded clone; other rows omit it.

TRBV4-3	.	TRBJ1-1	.	TGCGCCAGGGTGGGGGGAACACACACTGAAGCTTTCTTT	CARVGGTHTEAFF
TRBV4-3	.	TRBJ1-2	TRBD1	TGCGCCAGCAGCCGGACAGGAGCCCCCTATGGCTACACCTTC	CASSRTGAPYGYTF
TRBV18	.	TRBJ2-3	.	TGTGCCAGCTCACGAAACAGGGAAACAGATACGCAGTATTTT	CASSRNRETDTQYF
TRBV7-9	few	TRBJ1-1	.	TGTGCCAGCAGAGGATCGGGAGGGAACACTGAAGCTTTCTTT	CASRGSGGNTEAFF
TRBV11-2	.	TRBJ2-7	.	TGTGCCAGCAGCTTCTCAGGGGACTACGAGCAGTACTTC	CASSFSGDYEQYF
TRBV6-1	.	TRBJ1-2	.	TGTGCCACCCAGGGGAGGGTCTTTGATGGCTACACCTTC	CATQGRVFDGYTF
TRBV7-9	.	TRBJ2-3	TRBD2	TGTGCCAGCAGCCCCACTAGCGGAAGGTTCGATACGCAGTATTTT	CASSPTSGRFDTQYF
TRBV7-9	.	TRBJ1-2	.	TGTGCCAGCAGCGACAGTAACTATGGCTACACCTTC	CASSDSNYGYTF
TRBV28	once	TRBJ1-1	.	TGTGCCAGCAGTTCCTATAGCACTGAAGCTTTCTTT	CASSSYSTEAFF
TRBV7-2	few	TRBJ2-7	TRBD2	TGTGCCAGCAGCGAACCTAGCGGGGGGGGCGAGCAGTACTTC	CASSEPSGGGEQYF
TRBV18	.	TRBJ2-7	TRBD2	TGTGCCAGCTCTTTAGCGGGGGGTGCCTACGAGCAGTACTTC	CASSLAGGAYEQYF
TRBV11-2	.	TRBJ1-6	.	TGTGCCAGCAGCTTAGTCCGGGGTCGAGTCTCACCCCTCCACTTT	CASSLVRGRVSPLHF
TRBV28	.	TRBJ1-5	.	TGTGCCAGCAGTCCTCAATATCAGCCCCAGCATTTT	CASSPQYQPQHF
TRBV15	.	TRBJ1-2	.	TGTGCCACCAGCAGAGATCGGTCGAACTCCTATGGCTACACCTTC	CATSRDRSNSYGYTF